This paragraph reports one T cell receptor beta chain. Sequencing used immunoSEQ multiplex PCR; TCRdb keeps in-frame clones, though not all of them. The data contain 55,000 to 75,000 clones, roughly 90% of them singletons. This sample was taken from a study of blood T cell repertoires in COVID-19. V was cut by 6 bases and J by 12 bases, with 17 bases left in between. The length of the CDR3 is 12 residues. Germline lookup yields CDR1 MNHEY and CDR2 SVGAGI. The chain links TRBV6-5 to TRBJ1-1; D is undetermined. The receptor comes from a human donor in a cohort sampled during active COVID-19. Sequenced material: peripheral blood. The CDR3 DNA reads TGTGCCAGCAGGAAAGAAAGCGGGAAGCCTTTCTTT. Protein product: CASRKESGKPFF.